This TCR beta chain is drawn from a study of blood T cell repertoires in COVID-19 (dated by TCRdb to between 2020 and 2021). With regard to the full study: Samples from collaborators originated in the United States, Italy and Spain and spanned both the acute and convalescent phases of COVID-19. The material from the prospective study consisted of cDNA or gDNA derived from T cells, B-cell-depleted T cells, or PBMCs. Subjects who had been exposed to COVID-19, were actively infected with it, or had recovered from it provided the deeply sampled blood TCRbeta repertoires that made up the dataset. The repertoires were released in a freely available public database intended as a resource for research on the immune response to SARS-CoV-2. The samples were drawn from the first 160 participants of the ongoing ImmuneRACE study and from under 1,500 subjects provided by 6 global collaborators. Sample metadata almost always included a de-identified subject ID, COVID-19 status, age in years and sex. Where HLA class I and class II types were available, the types were taken from metadata supplied by the sample provider, not from assay-based typing. The research as a whole found: Clinical and demographic metadata were provided uncurated, with the amount varying by source and participant.

In the case of this clone: Its antigen remains unidentified. The sample holds no much larger clone one base away, and base qualities are not on file.

One collaborating source in Seattle enrolled patients during active infection and followed them longitudinally through the course of disease. Each collaborating institution followed its own protocols to collect whole blood in K2EDTA tubes. Collaborator samples were shipped for TCRbeta analysis as frozen whole blood, isolated PBMCs, or DNA extracted from either sample type. TCRbeta CDR3 regions were amplified from genomic DNA by means of the immunoSEQ Assay, a bias-controlled multiplex PCR. In the paper's pipeline: The number of nucleated cells in each sample was estimated by amplification of reference gene primers within the assay. To quantify the absolute abundance of each unique TCRbeta CDR3 rearrangement, sequence reads were collapsed and filtered. For each sample, productive Simpson clonality was calculated as the square root of Simpson's diversity index over productive rearrangements. TCRdb re-hosts the immuneACCESS table, in-frame sequences only. Its copies lack some clones; in the studies checked, an unresolved V gene accounts for under half of them, and the cause for the rest is not known. V, J and clone size reflect that table, while D and trimming were determined from the DNA. The sample has 100,000 to 150,000 clones on record, about 93% of them singletons. Clones ranked in the top ten supply around 2.1% of the sample.

The TCR sequence derives from a man aged 45 to 65 with COVID-19, enrolled during active disease. The sample taken for sequencing was peripheral blood.

DNA sequence: TGCGCCAGCAGCGCTGGGACTAGCGGGTACACCGGGGAGCTGTTTTTT. The resulting protein is CASSAGTSGYTGELFF. The rearranged chain carries TRBV5-1 and TRBJ2-2, and 12 junction bases match TRBD2. Trimming removed 4 bases from V and 3 bases from J; the gene matches leave 4 bases unexplained. The germline V gene sets CDR1 to SGHRS and CDR2 to YFSETQ. Taken from cysteine to phenylalanine, the CDR3 has 16 residues. The retained sequence is limited to the CDR3, 48 bases, with the frame set at the first base.